Listed here are 20 T cell receptor beta chains from one sample, sequenced in a study of T and B cells in COVID-19 patients. Blood genomic DNA input for TRB amplification was about 240-550 ng. TRB rearrangements were amplified by multiplex PCR with BIOMED2 TRB-A/B primers. One entry per CDR3 protein results from TCRdb running MiXCR on the multiplex PCR reads. This table has tens of thousands of distinct CDR3 sequences, approximately 32% appearing once. Sequences were obtained from blood. Receptor source: a human donor who had recovered from COVID-19.

This clonotype came up a few times. The chain couples TRBV6-5 to TRBJ1-1; 11 positions match TRBD1. In germline, CDR1 is MNHEY, CDR2 SVGAGI. J gave up 7 bases and V 7 bases, and 8 bases lay outside the gene matches. The length of the CDR3 is 14 residues. Here the CDR3 DNA reads TGTGCCAGCACTCGGGACAGGGGGGGGAATGAAGCTTTCTTT. The encoded protein is CASTRDRGGNEAFF.

The rearrangement links TRBV5-4 to TRBJ1-1; 12 positions match TRBD1. There are 17 residues in the CDR3. Trimming took 0 bases from V and 9 from J; bases not matched to a gene: 12. Germline assignment: CDR1 SGHNT and CDR2 YYREEE (reference sequence). CDR3 nucleotide sequence: TGTGCCAGCAGCTTGGCCGGGACAGGGGGCTCCCTCATCCAAGCTTTCTTT. It encodes CASSLAGTGGSLIQAFF.

This clonotype was picked up many times. The chain has TRBV11-1 and TRBJ2-7, with 8 bases lining up with TRBD1. The CDR3 sequence is 17 residues long. CDR1 and CDR2 from the germline V gene are SGHAT and FQDESV (reference sequence). The trim removed 1 base at V and 5 bases at J, leaving 13 bases unmatched. The CDR3 loop is CASSLGKQGASRHEQYF. The CDR3 nucleotides are TGTGCCAGCAGCTTAGGGAAGCAGGGGGCCTCGCGACACGAGCAGTACTTC.

The chain uses TRBV6-5 and TRBJ2-3; D unresolved. CDR1 and CDR2 (germline): MNHEY, SVGAGI. The CDR3 runs to 12 residues. V was trimmed by 5 bases and J by 4 bases, leaving 7 bases between them. The DNA for the CDR3 is TGTGCCAGCAGTGCACCGGCAGATACGCAGTATTTT. Its translation is CASSAPADTQYF.

V and J are TRBV6-2 or TRBV6-3 and TRBJ2-2, with 10 bases aligning to TRBD2. Germline lookup yields CDR1 MNHEY and CDR2 SVGEGT. This CDR3 is built from 16 residues. With 11 bases clipped from V and 7 bases from J, the junction kept 16 bases outside the gene matches. CDR3 residues: CASSRGVAGGVGELFF. Here the CDR3 DNA reads TGTGCCTCCTCCCGCGGGGTAGCGGGAGGAGTCGGGGAGCTGTTTTTT.

This clonotype qualifies as medium-sized. This chain connects TRBV11-1 to TRBJ2-1, with TRBD2 identical over 9 bases. The V gene end was trimmed by 4 bases and the J gene end by 4 bases; junction bases not matched to a gene: 11. Germline V gene data show CDR1 as SGHAT and CDR2 as FQDESV (reference sequence). The length of the CDR3 is 17 residues. The CDR3 region is CASSSPGATSGYNEQFF. CDR3 DNA sequence: TGTGCCAGCAGCTCCCCGGGGGCGACTAGCGGATACAATGAGCAGTTCTTC.

The chain carries TRBV12-3 or TRBV12-4 and TRBJ2-2; TRBD2 agrees at 8 bases. V lost 6 bases to trimming and J lost 5 bases; unmatched junction nucleotides: 11. The CDR3 runs to 16 residues. CDR3 sequence reads: CASSHLLAGDTGELFF. The CDR3 coding sequence is TGTGCCAGCAGCCATCTCCTAGCGGGTGATACCGGGGAGCTGTTTTTT.

This clonotype was seen repeatedly, ten times or more. The chain carries TRBV29-1 and TRBJ2-7, with a tentative D call TRBD2 (5 bases). The CDR3 spans 14 residues. Trimming took off 8 bases at V and 2 bases at J, with 19 bases between the two ends. Germline V CDR1 and CDR2: SQVTM, ANQGSEA. The CDR3 reads CSTSNGIPPYEQYF. CDR3 sequence (DNA): TGCAGCACCTCCAACGGGATCCCCCCCTACGAGCAGTACTTC.

The chain is built from TRBV6-5 and TRBJ2-3; D ambiguous. The V end lost 5 bases, the J end lost 8 bases, and 17 bases lay between the germline ends. CDR3 size: 14 residues. CDR1 is MNHEY, CDR2 SVGAGI, per germline. The CDR3 DNA reads TGTGCCAGCAGTGAAATCGGCCCGTCAGTTACGCAGTATTTT. This translates into CASSEIGPSVTQYF.

The table lists this clonotype with a few counts. The rearrangement links TRBV6-2 or TRBV6-3 to TRBJ2-5; TRBD1 aligns across 8 bases. The J call could be wrong; TRBJ2-7 is a better fit for the DNA end. The CDR3 sequence is 14 residues long. CDR1 is MNHEY and CDR2 is SVGEGT in the germline V gene. The CDR3 spells CASSPAQGEYEQYF. Written as DNA, the CDR3 is TGTGCCAGCAGCCCCGCACAGGGGGAATACGAGCAGTACTTC.

The table lists this clonotype with a count of one. The rearrangement links TRBV7-2 to TRBJ1-3; TRBD1 might be the D (6 bases). Germline CDR1 is SGHTA and CDR2 is FQGNSA. V lost 6 bases and J lost 11, with 17 bases in between. The CDR3 is 13 residues long. CDR3 region: CASRGTGSGPIYF. CDR3 bases: TGTGCCAGCAGAGGAACAGGGTCCGGACCCATATATTTT.

There are a few counts of this clonotype. V gene TRBV6-5 combines with J gene TRBJ2-3; D is ambiguous. CDR1 and CDR2 from the germline V gene are MNHEY and SVGAGI. The CDR3 is made up of 17 amino acids. Trimming stripped 0 bases from V and 0 bases from J, with 13 bases between. The CDR3 bases are TGTGCCAGCAGTTACTCGATCCCAGCTTCTAGCACAGATACGCAGTATTTT. Encoded protein: CASSYSIPASSTDTQYF.

The rearrangement uses TRBV13 and TRBJ1-2; D is unresolved. CDR1 is PRHDT, CDR2 FYEKMQ, per germline (reference sequence). The CDR3 is made up of 16 amino acids. V was clipped by 1 base and J by 8 bases, with 20 bases between them. The DNA of the CDR3 is TGTGCCAGCAGCTTAGATCAGGAGGGATCCTTGGGGGGCTACACCTTC. This sequence encodes CASSLDQEGSLGGYTF.

This clonotype was counted many times. This sequence joins TRBV10-3 and TRBJ2-5; 11 bases map to TRBD1. V dropped 7 bases and J dropped 4; count of bases not matched to a gene: 5. Germline CDR1 ENHRY, CDR2 SYGVKD. The CDR3 covers 14 residues. The CDR3 nucleotides are TGTGCCATCAAAGGGACAGGGGGGTTAGAGACCCAGTACTTC. This encodes CAIKGTGGLETQYF.

The rearrangement uses TRBV19 and TRBJ2-5, with 9 bases that match TRBD1. V shed 5 bases and J 9 bases; nucleotides not matched to a gene: 7. The CDR3 is 13 amino acids. Germline CDR1 and CDR2: LNHDA and SQIVND (reference sequence). The CDR3 DNA sequence: TGTGCCAGTAGTGCGGGACAGGGTTCGGCCCAGTACTTC. The encoded protein is CASSAGQGSAQYF.

The V and J genes are TRBV27 and TRBJ2-7, with 7 bases identical to TRBD1. Germline V gives CDR1 MNHEY, CDR2 SMNVEV (reference sequence). CDR3 length equals 14 residues. V dropped 4 bases and J dropped 2; count of bases not matched to a gene: 5. The CDR3 sequence: CASSYGTATYEQYF. Written as DNA, the CDR3 is TGTGCCAGCAGTTACGGGACAGCTACCTACGAGCAGTACTTC.

About this clonotype: A junction boundary mismatches the germline segment, possibly from a read error. This sequence joins TRBV4-3 and TRBJ1-5; D remains ambiguous. Germline CDR1 reads LGHNA; CDR2 reads YSLEER. The CDR3 length is 17 residues. The CDR3 loop is CASSQEIGQTSNQPQHF. CDR3 nucleotide sequence: TGTGCCAGCAGCCAAGAGATAGGGCAGACTAGCAATCAGCCCCAGCATTTT.

The genes are TRBV6-2 or TRBV6-3 and TRBJ2-1; D is undetermined. CDR3 length: 16 residues. Trimming shortened V by 6 bases and J by 0 bases, and 15 bases separated the two germline ends. Germline V gene data show CDR1 as MNHEY and CDR2 as SVGEGT. CDR3 coding DNA: TGTGCCAGCAGGACAAGGCATTCTGGCTCCTACAATGAGCAGTTCTTC. Encoded protein: CASRTRHSGSYNEQFF.

In DNA, the CDR3 is TGTGCCAGTAGTATTTCGGGGCCAGGGTCCCGTTATAGCAATCAGCCCCAGCATTTT. It yields the protein CASSISGPGSRYSNQPQHF. The chain uses TRBV19 and TRBJ1-5; the D gene is possibly TRBD1 (5 bases). CDR3 length: 19 residues. Trimming removed 3 bases from V and 0 bases from J, with 21 bases in between. CDR1 is LNHDA and CDR2 is SQIVND in the germline V gene (reference sequence).

This clonotype was counted only a few times. V is TRBV27 and J is TRBJ2-2; tentatively, D is TRBD2 (5 bases). The germline V gene encodes CDR1 MNHEY and CDR2 SMNVEV (reference sequence). This CDR3 comprises 14 residues. V lost 6 bases, J lost 8 bases, and 16 bases lay in between. CDR3 protein: CASSTTTWGGELFF. In nucleotides, the CDR3 is TGTGCCAGCAGCACGACTACCTGGGGTGGGGAGCTGTTTTTT.